This section outlines one TCR beta chain sequence together with its context. Its target antigen remains unknown. The record has no base qualities; no much larger clone is one base away. The record originates from a study of technical replicates of blood from a handful of donors (dated by TCRdb to the late 2010s). The library was made by the immunoSEQ multiplex PCR assay. The source is immuneACCESS, and TCRdb retained only in-frame sequences with V and J called. Part of the clones is not carried over; for the studies checked, unresolved V genes explain less than half of this, and the remainder is unexplained. This sample gives around 53,000 clones in total; around 84% of them show up just once. The ten most abundant clones make up over 5% of the sample. CDR3 length: 16 amino acids, cysteine to phenylalanine. The DNA shown is the 48-base CDR3, in frame from base 1. CDR1 and CDR2, looked up from the germline V gene, are SGDLS and YYNGEE. V is trimmed back by 3 bases and J by 3 bases, and the junction contains 6 bases that no gene match accounts for.

The sample comprised PBMCs. The sequence was obtained from a human donor in good health. Some clones in this sample may be carry-over from other donors' samples. Here the chain combines TRBV9 and TRBJ2-2, and 9 junction bases match TRBD2. Here the CDR3 is given as CASSAHSGGDTGELFF. Read as DNA, the sequence is TGTGCCAGCAGCGCCCATAGCGGGGGCGACACCGGGGAGCTGTTTTTT.